This is a list of T cell receptor beta chains from one sample in a study of OX40 agonist ivuxolimab in advanced cancers. The protocol was immunoSEQ multiplex PCR, while the TCRdb copy is restricted to in-frame clones and leaves out a portion. Counted here are about 75,000 clones, over 85% occurring once; the ten biggest clones make up around 0.39%. The source material was CD4+ or CD8+ T cells sorted from blood, sampled in a trial of the OX40 agonist ivuxolimab. All receptors derive from an adult with an advanced solid tumor such as melanoma, head and neck, liver or kidney cancer. CDR3s include the opening cysteine and the closing phenylalanine or tryptophan. The order of the fields is D gene, V gene, clone size, J gene, CDR3 DNA, CDR3 protein. The D gene is left open where the match is weak. Size values are once, few and many counts, or a class for expanded clones, and some rows have none.

D gene: .
V gene: TRBV20-1
clone size: .
J gene: TRBJ2-7
CDR3 DNA: TGCAGTGCCTGGACCTACGAGCAGTACTTC
CDR3 protein: CSAWTYEQYF

D gene: TRBD1
V gene: TRBV7-2
clone size: .
J gene: TRBJ2-3
CDR3 DNA: TGTGCCAGCAGCTCCGGGACAGGGATGTCAGATACGCAGTATTTT
CDR3 protein: CASSSGTGMSDTQYF

D gene: .
V gene: TRBV7-2
clone size: .
J gene: TRBJ2-3
CDR3 DNA: TGTGCCAGCAGTTACGCGGCAGATACGCAGTATTTT
CDR3 protein: CASSYAADTQYF

D gene: TRBD1
V gene: TRBV11-2
clone size: .
J gene: TRBJ1-2
CDR3 DNA: TGTGCCAGCAGCGGGACAGCTAACTATGGCTACACCTTC
CDR3 protein: CASSGTANYGYTF

D gene: TRBD1
V gene: TRBV27
clone size: .
J gene: TRBJ1-2
CDR3 DNA: TGTGCCAGCAGTTTACGGACAGGGATTGGCTACACCTTC
CDR3 protein: CASSLRTGIGYTF

D gene: .
V gene: TRBV11-2
clone size: .
J gene: TRBJ2-3
CDR3 DNA: TGTGCCAGCAGCTTAGGAGCTCTAGCGACTGGCGATACGCAGTATTTT
CDR3 protein: CASSLGALATGDTQYF

D gene: .
V gene: TRBV18
clone size: .
J gene: TRBJ1-1
CDR3 DNA: TGTGCCAGCTCACCAAATCTGAACACTGAAGCTTTCTTT
CDR3 protein: CASSPNLNTEAFF

D gene: .
V gene: TRBV18
clone size: few
J gene: TRBJ2-5
CDR3 DNA: TGTGCCAGCTCACCCCTTACGGGAGAGACCCAGTACTTC
CDR3 protein: CASSPLTGETQYF

D gene: .
V gene: TRBV18
clone size: .
J gene: TRBJ2-1
CDR3 DNA: TGTGCCAGCTCCTTCCGGATTTCCTACAATGAGCAGTTCTTC
CDR3 protein: CASSFRISYNEQFF

D gene: .
V gene: TRBV28
clone size: .
J gene: TRBJ1-5
CDR3 DNA: TGTGCCAGCAGTTCTGGGGGCTATCAGCCCCAGCATTTT
CDR3 protein: CASSSGGYQPQHF

D gene: .
V gene: TRBV29-1
clone size: .
J gene: TRBJ2-3
CDR3 DNA: TGCAGCGTTGAAGCCCCCTCAGGGACAGATACGCAGTATTTT
CDR3 protein: CSVEAPSGTDTQYF

D gene: TRBD1
V gene: TRBV5-1
clone size: .
J gene: TRBJ2-7
CDR3 DNA: TGCGCCAGCAGCTTGGAAGGGACAGCGAGCTACGAGCAGTACTTC
CDR3 protein: CASSLEGTASYEQYF

D gene: TRBD1
V gene: TRBV2
clone size: few
J gene: TRBJ1-5
CDR3 DNA: TGTGCCAGCAGGGGGATTACAGGGGACTCCAATCAGCCCCAGCATTTT
CDR3 protein: CASRGITGDSNQPQHF

D gene: .
V gene: TRBV5-1
clone size: once
J gene: TRBJ2-7
CDR3 DNA: TGCGCCAGCAGCACCGGGACAACTTTCTCCTACGAGCAGTACTTC
CDR3 protein: CASSTGTTFSYEQYF

D gene: .
V gene: TRBV4-1
clone size: .
J gene: TRBJ2-5
CDR3 DNA: TGCGCCAGCAGCCAAGAAGGGCTGAACCAAGAGACCCAGTACTTC
CDR3 protein: CASSQEGLNQETQYF

D gene: .
V gene: TRBV5-4
clone size: .
J gene: TRBJ1-4
CDR3 DNA: TGTGCCAGCAGCTTGGATGTAGCAACTAATGAAAAACTGTTTTTT
CDR3 protein: CASSLDVATNEKLFF

D gene: .
V gene: TRBV10-3
clone size: .
J gene: TRBJ2-7
CDR3 DNA: TGTGCCATCAGGGACGCAATAGGGTTCTACGAGCAGTACTTC
CDR3 protein: CAIRDAIGFYEQYF

D gene: TRBD1
V gene: TRBV28
clone size: .
J gene: TRBJ1-2
CDR3 DNA: TGTGCCAGCAGTATACCAGGGGGCGTACAGGGCTATGGCTACACCTTC
CDR3 protein: CASSIPGGVQGYGYTF

D gene: .
V gene: TRBV14
clone size: .
J gene: TRBJ1-1
CDR3 DNA: TGTGCCAGCAGCCAAGGTGGTAGAGGGGCGAGGACTGAAGCTTTCTTT
CDR3 protein: CASSQGGRGARTEAFF

D gene: TRBD2
V gene: TRBV10-2
clone size: .
J gene: TRBJ2-1
CDR3 DNA: TGCGCCAGCAGTGAATTGGGACTAGCGGGACCCGACAGCTCCTACAATGAGCAGTTCTTC
CDR3 protein: CASSELGLAGPDSSYNEQFF

D gene: TRBD1
V gene: TRBV6-5
clone size: .
J gene: TRBJ1-1
CDR3 DNA: TGTGCCAGCAGTTCACCGGGACAGGGGTTCACTGAAGCTTTCTTT
CDR3 protein: CASSSPGQGFTEAFF

D gene: TRBD2
V gene: TRBV9
clone size: .
J gene: TRBJ2-3
CDR3 DNA: TGTGCCAGCAGCGTAGCCCCAATTAGCGGGGGGGTAGATACGCAGTATTTT
CDR3 protein: CASSVAPISGGVDTQYF

D gene: TRBD2
V gene: TRBV18
clone size: .
J gene: TRBJ2-1
CDR3 DNA: TGTGCCAGCTCACCCGGACTAGCGCCCAATGAGCAGTTCTTC
CDR3 protein: CASSPGLAPNEQFF

D gene: TRBD1
V gene: TRBV10-3
clone size: .
J gene: TRBJ1-3
CDR3 DNA: TGTGCCATCAGTGACGGACAGGCCAGCTCTGGAAACACCATATATTTT
CDR3 protein: CAISDGQASSGNTIYF